One sample yielded the 32 T cell receptor beta chains listed below, sequenced in a study of blood T cell repertoires in COVID-19. Some clones are missing from TCRdb's copy, which holds only in-frame ones; the method was immunoSEQ multiplex PCR. The table shows 450,000 or so clones, with roughly 90% occurring only once. The sequenced sample consisted of peripheral blood. The receptors were gathered from a man between 18 and 35 years old with COVID-19, enrolled during active disease.

The rearrangement links TRBV28 to TRBJ2-2; TRBD2 matches at 11 bases. CDR1 is MDHEN and CDR2 is SYDVKM in the germline V gene. This CDR3 has 13 amino acids. After removal of 4 bases from V and 13 bases from J, the junction contained 5 bases not matched to a gene. The CDR3 protein is CASSSPLAGGLFF. The CDR3 coding sequence is TGTGCCAGCAGTTCCCCCCTAGCGGGAGGGCTGTTTTTT.

This rearrangement joins TRBV12-3 or TRBV12-4 to TRBJ2-2; D ambiguous. The CDR3 length is 13 residues. V was cut by 4 bases and J by 0 bases, with 3 bases left in between. The CDR3: CASSSSNTGELFF. DNA for the CDR3: TGTGCCAGCAGTTCATCGAACACCGGGGAGCTGTTTTTT.

The V gene is TRBV27, the J gene TRBJ2-7; TRBD1 matches at 9 bases. This CDR3 is 15 amino acids long. Trimming took 0 bases from V and 4 from J; bases not matched to a gene: 4. Germline V gene data show CDR1 as MNHEY and CDR2 as SMNVEV (reference sequence). The CDR3 DNA follows: TGTGCCAGCAGTTTATCGGGGACAGGGTTTTACGAGCAGTACTTC. This translates into CASSLSGTGFYEQYF.

The chain has TRBV6-5 and TRBJ1-6; 8 bases map to TRBD1. V lost 7 bases and J lost 7; bases outside the gene matches: 6. Germline assignment: CDR1 MNHEY and CDR2 SVGAGI. This CDR3 contains 14 residues. Here the CDR3 reads CASTPDRVNSPLHF. CDR3 in DNA: TGTGCCAGCACCCCGGACAGGGTAAATTCACCCCTCCACTTT.

This chain joins TRBV28 and TRBJ1-1, with a weak D call TRBD1 (6 bases). Germline CDR1 is MDHEN and CDR2 is SYDVKM. The CDR3 is 13 residues long. V was shortened by 7 bases and J by 9 bases, with 18 bases between the two germline ends. CDR3: CASTHPRQAKAFF. The CDR3 DNA sequence: TGTGCCAGCACCCACCCCCGACAGGCGAAAGCTTTCTTT. Drawing the rest from reference TRBV28 and TRBJ1-1, the complete variable domain is DVKVTQSSRYLVKRTGEKVFLECVQDMDHENMFWYRQDPGLGLRLIYFSYDVKMKEKGDIPEGYSVSREKKERFSLILESASTNQTSMYLCASTHPRQAKAFFGQGTRLTVV.

V gene TRBV2 combines with J gene TRBJ1-5; 7 nucleotides line up with TRBD1. CDR3 size: 16 residues. Germline V gene lookup returns CDR1 SNHLY and CDR2 FYNNEI. J gave up 4 bases and V 7 bases, and 13 bases lay outside the gene matches. CDR3 sequence: CASTLIGTARNQPQHF. The CDR3, as DNA: TGTGCCAGCACTCTCATCGGGACAGCTCGAAATCAGCCCCAGCATTTT.

The chain carries TRBV19 and TRBJ1-2; no clear D gene. The CDR3 contains 13 residues. Trimming pared 3 bases from V and 2 bases from J, leaving 7 bases between. Germline lookup yields CDR1 LNHDA and CDR2 SQIVND (reference sequence). CDR3 nucleotides: TGTGCCAGTAGTATCGAACGGAACTATGGCTACACCTTC. This gives the protein CASSIERNYGYTF.

Ten or more counts support this clone. Other DNA sequences in the sample encode the same CDR3. V and J are TRBV5-1 and TRBJ2-2; D remains ambiguous. Germline V gene lookup returns CDR1 SGHRS and CDR2 YFSETQ. The CDR3 consists of 16 residues. The V gene lost 4 bases and the J gene lost 1 base, with 14 bases spanning the gap. The CDR3 bases are TGCGCCAGCAGCCTCGAACGGGTTCAGAACACCGGGGAGCTGTTTTTT. Translating gives CASSLERVQNTGELFF.

This clone appeared a single time. The chain combines TRBV19 with TRBJ2-1; TRBD2 matches at 14 bases. Germline V gene lookup returns CDR1 LNHDA and CDR2 SQIVND (reference sequence). V lost 2 bases, J lost 9 bases, and 6 bases stayed unmatched. This CDR3 comprises 16 residues. This CDR3 is CASSISGTSGSGEQFF. In nucleotides, the CDR3 is TGTGCCAGTAGTATATCCGGGACTAGCGGGAGTGGTGAGCAGTTCTTC.

The chain carries TRBV30 and TRBJ2-7; 10 bases agree with TRBD1. Trimming cost V 4 bases and J 6 bases; bases outside gene matches: 9. Looked up from germline, CDR1 is GTSNPN and CDR2 is SVGIG (reference sequence). This CDR3 is 14 amino acids long. The CDR3 region is CAWNRQGAPGEQYF. CDR3 bases: TGTGCCTGGAATCGACAGGGGGCGCCCGGCGAGCAGTACTTC. The whole variable domain, remainder taken from reference TRBV30 and TRBJ2-7, is SQTIHQWPATLVQPVGSPLSLECTVEGTSNPNLYWYRQAAGRGLQLLFYSVGIGQISSEVPQNLSASRPQDRQFILSSKKLLLSDSGFYLCAWNRQGAPGEQYFGPGTRLTVT.

The chain links TRBV9 to TRBJ2-6; TRBD1 is a possible D gene (6 bases). CDR3 length equals 17 residues. V lost 3 bases and J lost 4, with 17 bases in between. From germline, CDR1 is SGDLS and CDR2 YYNGEE. The CDR3 spells CASSGSQGPQGANVLTF. DNA of the CDR3: TGTGCCAGCAGCGGATCACAGGGTCCTCAAGGGGCCAACGTCCTGACTTTC.

The chain employs TRBV5-6 and TRBJ2-7; unclear D gene. CDR3 length equals 11 residues. With 4 bases removed from V and 6 bases from J, the gap between germline ends came to 8 bases. Germline V gives CDR1 SGHDT, CDR2 YYEEEE. The CDR3, as DNA: TGTGCCAGCAGCAAACTTGTCGAGCAGTACTTC. Amino acid sequence: CASSKLVEQYF.

This clone was recorded once. The chain carries TRBV7-6 and TRBJ2-1, with 7 bases fitting TRBD2. The J segment lost 7 bases and the V segment lost 5 bases, leaving 11 bases of the junction unmatched. CDR1 and CDR2 (germline): SGHVS, FNYEAQ. The CDR3 spans 15 residues. Here the CDR3 DNA reads TGTGCCAGCAGCCGGGCGGCGGGGGTGGATAATGAGCAGTTCTTC. Translated: CASSRAAGVDNEQFF.

CDR3 loop: CASSLDTYYEQYF. The CDR3 region has the DNA TGCGCCAGCAGCTTGGATACCTACTACGAGCAGTACTTC. This sequence joins TRBV5-1 and TRBJ2-7; D not resolved. The CDR3 covers 13 residues. Germline loops: CDR1 SGHRS, CDR2 YFSETQ. V was cut by 0 bases and J by 3 bases, with 7 bases left in between.

The V call is TRBV7-6, the J call TRBJ2-3; TRBD1 agrees at 9 bases. The CDR3 covers 15 residues. CDR1 SGHVS and CDR2 FNYEAQ come from the germline V gene. V lost 5 bases to trimming and J lost 5 bases; unmatched junction nucleotides: 8. For the CDR3, the DNA is TGTGCCAGCAGCGCTGGGACAGGGAGAGGAGATACGCAGTATTTT. Its translation: CASSAGTGRGDTQYF.

The rearrangement uses TRBV4-1 and TRBJ1-4, with D possibly matching TRBD1 (5 bases). The CDR3 totals 16 residues. Trimming stripped 0 bases from V and 5 bases from J, with 13 bases between. Looked up from germline, CDR1 is MGHRA and CDR2 is YSYEKL. CDR3 DNA sequence: TGCGCCAGCAGCCAAGATGGCTCAGGGCTAAATGAAAAACTGTTTTTT. Protein: CASSQDGSGLNEKLFF.

The V and J genes are TRBV4-2 and TRBJ1-2; 8 bases match TRBD1. Trimming removed 1 base from V and 5 bases from J; junction bases left unmatched: 3. Germline loops: CDR1 LGHNA, CDR2 YNFKEQ. This CDR3 has 14 residues. CDR3 in DNA: TGTGCCAGCAGCCAAGGACAGGGGTCATATGGCTACACCTTC. Its protein is CASSQGQGSYGYTF.

This chain links TRBV19 with TRBJ1-1; D might be TRBD1 (5 bases). Germline CDR1 LNHDA, CDR2 SQIVND (reference sequence). This CDR3 contains 11 residues. The V gene lost 10 bases and the J gene lost 6 bases, with 12 bases spanning the gap. The CDR3 sequence: CATYRIPEAFF. In DNA form, the CDR3 reads TGTGCCACCTACAGGATACCTGAAGCTTTCTTT. The entire variable domain, with the rest obtained from reference TRBV19 and TRBJ1-1, is as follows: DGGITQSPKYLFRKEGQNVTLSCEQNLNHDAMYWYRQDPGQGLRLIYYSQIVNDFQKGDIAEGYSVSREKKESFPLTVTSAQKNPTAFYLCATYRIPEAFFGQGTRLTVV.

V and J are TRBV6-5 and TRBJ1-2; possibly TRBD1 for D (6 bases). V shed 3 bases and J shed 3 bases, with 14 bases lying between them. Germline assignment: CDR1 MNHEY and CDR2 SVGAGI. This CDR3 has 15 residues. CDR3 loop: CASSYSGGRDYGYTF. The CDR3 nucleotides read TGTGCCAGCAGTTATTCGGGGGGCCGGGACTATGGCTACACCTTC.

The chain has TRBV28 and TRBJ1-5, with 7 bases that match TRBD1. Germline CDR1 and CDR2: MDHEN and SYDVKM. The CDR3 totals 16 residues. V gave up 4 bases and J gave up 11 bases; unmatched junction bases: 17. CDR3 sequence reads: CASSSPGQLRGRAQHF. In nucleotides, the CDR3 is TGTGCCAGCAGTTCCCCGGGACAGTTACGGGGGAGAGCCCAGCATTTT.

J is TRBJ2-5 and V is TRBV19; possibly TRBD1 for D (6 bases). Germline values: CDR1 LNHDA, CDR2 SQIVND (reference sequence). This CDR3 comprises 15 residues. V was cut by 6 bases and J by 2 bases, with 16 bases left in between. CDR3 loop: CASSPQWTVQETQYF. In DNA, the CDR3 is TGTGCCAGTAGCCCACAGTGGACAGTACAAGAGACCCAGTACTTC.

This clone was observed a single time. V is TRBV6-6 and J is TRBJ1-5; D gene uncertain. V gave up 7 bases and J gave up 0 bases, with 10 bases separating them. This CDR3 contains 14 residues. The V gene's germline CDR1 is MNHNY and CDR2 SVGAGI (reference sequence). The CDR3 DNA follows: TGTGCCAGCACCGAACATATTAGCAATCAGCCCCAGCATTTT. Residues: CASTEHISNQPQHF.

The chain links TRBV2 to TRBJ2-1; D ambiguous. Germline loops: CDR1 SNHLY, CDR2 FYNNEI. The CDR3 covers 11 residues. Trimming pared 7 bases from V and 4 bases from J, leaving 5 bases between. The CDR3 protein is CASIRYNEQFF. DNA of the CDR3: TGTGCCAGCATCAGGTACAATGAGCAGTTCTTC. The whole variable domain, remainder taken from reference TRBV2 and TRBJ2-1, is EPEVTQTPSHQVTQMGQEVILRCVPISNHLYFYWYRQILGQKVEFLVSFYNNEISEKSEIFDDQFSVERPDGSNFTLKIRSTKLEDSAMYFCASIRYNEQFFGPGTRLTVL.

This chain uses TRBV7-9 with TRBJ1-4; D possibly corresponds to TRBD1 (6 bases). The CDR3 runs to 16 residues. The germline gives CDR1 SEHNR, CDR2 FQNEAQ (reference sequence). Trimming took 2 bases from V and 4 from J, leaving 14 bases between them. The CDR3 sequence: CASSLYSGRGNEKLFF. In DNA, the CDR3 is TGTGCCAGCAGCTTATATTCTGGCAGGGGTAATGAAAAACTGTTTTTT.

The rearrangement links TRBV28 to TRBJ2-3; 16 bases align to TRBD2. This CDR3 comprises 17 residues. Trimming at V came to 8 bases and at J to 3 bases, leaving 8 bases not matched to a gene. Germline V gives CDR1 MDHEN, CDR2 SYDVKM. The CDR3 sequence: CASLGTSGRAETDTQYF. CDR3 DNA: TGTGCCAGCCTCGGGACTAGCGGGAGGGCCGAAACAGATACGCAGTATTTT.

This chain connects TRBV5-1 to TRBJ1-5, with 10 bases fitting TRBD1. Germline CDR1 and CDR2: SGHRS and YFSETQ. After removal of 4 bases from V and 4 bases from J, the junction contained 8 bases not matched to a gene. CDR3 length equals 16 residues. For the CDR3, the DNA is TGCGCCAGCAGCCCGTGGACAGGGGGAAGTAATCAGCCCCAGCATTTT. Translated: CASSPWTGGSNQPQHF.

This chain joins TRBV25-1 and TRBJ1-2, with 9 bases aligning to TRBD1. Germline trimming cut 2 bases from V and 6 bases from J; bases unmatched to any gene: 4. Germline lookup yields CDR1 MGHDK and CDR2 SYGVNS. The CDR3 length is 14 residues. The CDR3 bases are TGTGCCAGCAGTGAAATAGGGACAGGGCATGGCTACACCTTC. As protein: CASSEIGTGHGYTF.

This clone was seen just once. V gene TRBV2 combines with J gene TRBJ2-5; 7 positions agree with TRBD2. J gave up 5 bases and V 6 bases, and 18 bases lay outside the gene matches. The CDR3 totals 17 residues. Germline-derived CDR1 and CDR2 are SNHLY and FYNNEI. The CDR3 region has the DNA TGTGCCAGCAGAGAGAGGGCTAGCGGAGACGAGGTGGAGACCCAGTACTTC. Translation: CASRERASGDEVETQYF.

V and J are TRBV5-6 and TRBJ2-5, with D possibly being TRBD1 (5 bases). CDR1 is SGHDT, CDR2 YYEEEE, per germline. V was clipped by 4 bases and J by 5 bases, with 12 bases between them. This CDR3 is 13 amino acids long. The CDR3 sequence is CASSDQNRETQYF. The CDR3 nucleotides read TGTGCCAGCAGCGATCAGAACAGGGAGACCCAGTACTTC.

The chain uses TRBV19 and TRBJ1-1; perhaps TRBD1 as D (6 bases). Trimming took off 5 bases at V and 6 bases at J, with 13 bases between the two ends. CDR1 is LNHDA, CDR2 SQIVND, per germline (reference sequence). The CDR3 length is 13 residues. CDR3 residues: CASSVSGGPEAFF. The CDR3 DNA is TGTGCCAGTAGTGTCTCGGGGGGCCCTGAAGCTTTCTTT.

V is TRBV6-5 and J is TRBJ1-4, with TRBD1 identical over 8 bases. Germline CDR1 MNHEY, CDR2 SVGAGI. The CDR3 length is 15 residues. The V and J ends lost 0 bases and 7 bases, in that order; junction bases with no gene match: 4. CDR3 DNA sequence: TGTGCCAGCAGTTACTCGGGAGGGACAGGTGAAAAACTGTTTTTT. This encodes CASSYSGGTGEKLFF.

This chain connects TRBV19 to TRBJ2-7; 10 nucleotides agree with TRBD1. From germline, CDR1 is LNHDA and CDR2 SQIVND (reference sequence). CDR3 length equals 14 residues. V trimming: 10 bases; J trimming: 4 bases; junction bases outside the gene matches: 10. CDR3 sequence reads: CATSSGTGAYEQYF. In DNA form, the CDR3 reads TGTGCCACCTCATCCGGGACAGGGGCGTACGAGCAGTACTTC.